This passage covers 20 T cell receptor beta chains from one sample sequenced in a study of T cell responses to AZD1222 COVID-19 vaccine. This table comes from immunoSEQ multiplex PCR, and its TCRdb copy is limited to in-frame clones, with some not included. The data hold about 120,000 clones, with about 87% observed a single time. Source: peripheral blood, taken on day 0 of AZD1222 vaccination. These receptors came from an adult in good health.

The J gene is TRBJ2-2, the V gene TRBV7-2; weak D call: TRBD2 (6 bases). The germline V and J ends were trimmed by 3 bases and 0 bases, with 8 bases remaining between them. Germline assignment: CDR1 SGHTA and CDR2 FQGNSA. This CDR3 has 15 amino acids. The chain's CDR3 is CASSFSGPNTGELFF. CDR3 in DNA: TGTGCCAGCAGCTTTAGCGGCCCGAACACCGGGGAGCTGTTTTTT. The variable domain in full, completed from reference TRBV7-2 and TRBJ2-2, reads GAGVSQSPSNKVTEKGKDVELRCDPISGHTALYWYRQSLGQGLEFLIYFQGNSAPDKSGLPSDRFSAERTGGSVSTLTIQRTQQEDSAVYLCASSFSGPNTGELFFGEGSRLTVL.

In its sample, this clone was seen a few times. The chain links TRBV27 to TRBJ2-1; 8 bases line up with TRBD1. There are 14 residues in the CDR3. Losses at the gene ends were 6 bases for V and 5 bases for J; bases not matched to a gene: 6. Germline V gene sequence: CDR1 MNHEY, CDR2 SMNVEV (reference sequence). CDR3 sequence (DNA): TGTGCCAGCAGCTCTGGACAGGGCCACAATGAGCAGTTCTTC. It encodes CASSSGQGHNEQFF.

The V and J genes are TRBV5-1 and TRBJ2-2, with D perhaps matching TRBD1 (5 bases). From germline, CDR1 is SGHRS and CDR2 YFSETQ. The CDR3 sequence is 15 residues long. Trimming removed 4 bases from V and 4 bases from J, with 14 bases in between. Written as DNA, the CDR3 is TGCGCCAGCAGCGGGCAGGGCGATGGCACCGGGGAGCTGTTTTTT. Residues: CASSGQGDGTGELFF. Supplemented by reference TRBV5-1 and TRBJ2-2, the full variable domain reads KAGVTQTPRYLIKTRGQQVTLSCSPISGHRSVSWYQQTPGQGLQFLFEYFSETQRNKGNFPGRFSGRQFSNSRSEMNVSTLELGDSALYLCASSGQGDGTGELFFGEGSRLTVL.

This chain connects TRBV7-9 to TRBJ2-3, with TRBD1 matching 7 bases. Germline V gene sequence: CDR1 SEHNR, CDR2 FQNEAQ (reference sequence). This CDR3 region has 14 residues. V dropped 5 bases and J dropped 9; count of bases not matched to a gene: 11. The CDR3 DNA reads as TGTGCCAGCAGCCAACCTACAGGGGTGGAGACGCAGTATTTT. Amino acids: CASSQPTGVETQYF.

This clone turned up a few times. CDR3 residues: CASTSGRIYGYTF. The CDR3 DNA reads as TGTGCCAGCACCTCCGGGCGGATCTATGGCTACACCTTC. V is TRBV6-5 and J is TRBJ1-2; no reliable D call. V dropped 7 bases and J dropped 4 bases, with 13 bases sitting between them. The CDR3 extends over 13 amino acids. Germline CDR1 MNHEY, CDR2 SVGAGI.

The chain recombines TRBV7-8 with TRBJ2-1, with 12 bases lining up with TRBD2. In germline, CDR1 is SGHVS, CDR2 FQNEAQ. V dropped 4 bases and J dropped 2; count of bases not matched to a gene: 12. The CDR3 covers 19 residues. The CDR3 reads CASSSLVASGGVTYNEQFF. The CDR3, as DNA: TGTGCCAGCAGCTCGCTGGTCGCTAGCGGGGGGGTAACCTACAATGAGCAGTTCTTC.

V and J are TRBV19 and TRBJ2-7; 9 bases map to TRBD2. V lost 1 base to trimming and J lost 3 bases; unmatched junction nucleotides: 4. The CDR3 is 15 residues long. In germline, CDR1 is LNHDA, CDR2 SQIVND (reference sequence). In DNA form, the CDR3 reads TGTGCCAGTAGTATAGGTGGTAGCGGGAGCTACGAGCAGTACTTC. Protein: CASSIGGSGSYEQYF.

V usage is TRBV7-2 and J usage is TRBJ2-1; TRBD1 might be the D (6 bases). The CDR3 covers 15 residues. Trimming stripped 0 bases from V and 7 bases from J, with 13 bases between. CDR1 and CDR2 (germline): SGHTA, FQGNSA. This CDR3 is CASSLAGANQNEQFF. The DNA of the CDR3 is TGTGCCAGCAGCTTAGCGGGGGCTAATCAGAATGAGCAGTTCTTC.

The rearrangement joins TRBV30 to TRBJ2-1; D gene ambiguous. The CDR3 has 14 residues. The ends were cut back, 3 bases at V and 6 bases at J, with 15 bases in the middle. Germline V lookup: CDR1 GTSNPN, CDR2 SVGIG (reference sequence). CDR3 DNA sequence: TGTGCCTGGAGGGTCAGCAGGCTGGGCAATGAGCAGTTCTTC. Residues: CAWRVSRLGNEQFF. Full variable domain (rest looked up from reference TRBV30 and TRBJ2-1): SQTIHQWPATLVQPVGSPLSLECTVEGTSNPNLYWYRQAAGRGLQLLFYSVGIGQISSEVPQNLSASRPQDRQFILSSKKLLLSDSGFYLCAWRVSRLGNEQFFGPGTRLTVL.

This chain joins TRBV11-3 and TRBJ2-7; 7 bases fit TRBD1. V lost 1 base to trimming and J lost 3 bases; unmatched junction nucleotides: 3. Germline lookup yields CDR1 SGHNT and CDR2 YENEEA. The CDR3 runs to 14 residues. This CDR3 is CASSLGPGGYEQYF. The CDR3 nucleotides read TGTGCCAGCAGCTTAGGTCCAGGGGGCTACGAGCAGTACTTC.

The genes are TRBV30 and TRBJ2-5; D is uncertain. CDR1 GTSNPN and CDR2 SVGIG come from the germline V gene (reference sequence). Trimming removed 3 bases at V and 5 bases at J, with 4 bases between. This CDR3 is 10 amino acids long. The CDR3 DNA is TGTGCCTGGAGGTGGGAGACCCAGTACTTC. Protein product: CAWRWETQYF.

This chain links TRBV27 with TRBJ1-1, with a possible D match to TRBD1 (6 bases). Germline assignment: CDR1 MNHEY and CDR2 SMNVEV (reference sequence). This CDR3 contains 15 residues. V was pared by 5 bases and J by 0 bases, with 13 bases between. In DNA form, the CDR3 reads TGTGCCAGCAGTACCTCAGGGGTTTTGAACACTGAAGCTTTCTTT. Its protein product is CASSTSGVLNTEAFF.

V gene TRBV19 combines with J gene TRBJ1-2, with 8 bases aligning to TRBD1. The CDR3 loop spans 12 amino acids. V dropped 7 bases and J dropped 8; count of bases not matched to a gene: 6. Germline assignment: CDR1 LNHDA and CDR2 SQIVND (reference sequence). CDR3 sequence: CASTRTGLGYTF. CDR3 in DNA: TGTGCCAGTACTCGGACAGGGTTAGGCTACACCTTC.

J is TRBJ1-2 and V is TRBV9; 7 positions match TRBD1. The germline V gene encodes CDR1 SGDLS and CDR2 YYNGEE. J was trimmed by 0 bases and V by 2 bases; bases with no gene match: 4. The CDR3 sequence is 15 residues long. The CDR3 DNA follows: TGTGCCAGCAGCGTCCGGGACAGCCCTAACTATGGCTACACCTTC. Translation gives CASSVRDSPNYGYTF.

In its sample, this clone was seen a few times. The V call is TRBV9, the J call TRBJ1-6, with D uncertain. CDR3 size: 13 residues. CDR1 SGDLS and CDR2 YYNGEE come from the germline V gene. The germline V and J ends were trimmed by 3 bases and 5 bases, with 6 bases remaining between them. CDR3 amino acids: CASSESDNSPLHF. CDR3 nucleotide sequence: TGTGCCAGCAGCGAGAGCGATAATTCACCCCTCCACTTT.

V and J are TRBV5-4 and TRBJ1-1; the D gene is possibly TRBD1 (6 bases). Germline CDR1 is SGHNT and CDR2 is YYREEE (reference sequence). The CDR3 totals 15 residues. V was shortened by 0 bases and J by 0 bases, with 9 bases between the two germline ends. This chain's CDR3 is CASSLARGVNTEAFF. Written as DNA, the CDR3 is TGTGCCAGCAGCTTGGCAAGGGGGGTGAACACTGAAGCTTTCTTT.

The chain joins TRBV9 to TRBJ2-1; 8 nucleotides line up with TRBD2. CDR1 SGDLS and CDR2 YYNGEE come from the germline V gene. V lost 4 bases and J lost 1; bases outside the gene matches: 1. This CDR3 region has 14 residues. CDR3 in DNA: TGTGCCAGCAGCCTAGCGGGTTCCTACAATGAGCAGTTCTTC. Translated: CASSLAGSYNEQFF.

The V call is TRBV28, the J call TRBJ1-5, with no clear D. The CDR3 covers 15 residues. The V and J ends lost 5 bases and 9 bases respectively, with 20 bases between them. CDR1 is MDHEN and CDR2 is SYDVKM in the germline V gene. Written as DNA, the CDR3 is TGTGCCAGCAGTCTGCGTGGGTCTGGGTTGGGGCCCCAGCATTTT. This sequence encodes CASSLRGSGLGPQHF. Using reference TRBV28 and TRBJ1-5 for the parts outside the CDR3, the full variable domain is DVKVTQSSRYLVKRTGEKVFLECVQDMDHENMFWYRQDPGLGLRLIYFSYDVKMKEKGDIPEGYSVSREKKERFSLILESASTNQTSMYLCASSLRGSGLGPQHFGDGTRLSIL.

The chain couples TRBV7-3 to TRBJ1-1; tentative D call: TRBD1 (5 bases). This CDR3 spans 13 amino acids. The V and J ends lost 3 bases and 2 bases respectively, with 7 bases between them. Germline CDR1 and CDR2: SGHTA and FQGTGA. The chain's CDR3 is CASSFQGNTEAFF. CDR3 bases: TGTGCCAGCAGCTTTCAGGGAAACACTGAAGCTTTCTTT.

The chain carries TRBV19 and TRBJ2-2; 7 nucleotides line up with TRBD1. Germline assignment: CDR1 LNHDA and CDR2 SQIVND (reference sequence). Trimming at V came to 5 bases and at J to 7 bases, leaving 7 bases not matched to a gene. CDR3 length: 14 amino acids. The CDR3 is CASSETGLIGELFF. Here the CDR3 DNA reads TGTGCCAGTAGTGAGACAGGGTTGATCGGGGAGCTGTTTTTT.